Each of the 19 T cell receptor beta chains below was sequenced from the same sample in a study of CD8 T cells in ankylosing spondylitis. Study observations and caveats: Fewer than 10 highly homologous variants formed a TCR beta motif that appeared characteristic of ankylosing spondylitis blood.

The antigens of these receptors remain unknown. TCRdb independently ran MiXCR on the 5' RACE reads; one entry per CDR3 protein. The profile covers a few hundred thousand distinct CDR3 sequences, with about a fifth appearing a single time and roughly a sixth taken by the ten largest. Sequencing was carried out using blood, either unsorted or a sorted T cell fraction (not recorded which). These receptors originate from a male donor with ankylosing spondylitis.

This clonotype was detected a few times. This rearrangement joins TRBV4-1 to TRBJ2-7; D is tentatively TRBD1 or TRBD2 (5 bases each). This CDR3 comprises 14 residues. The V end lost 5 bases, the J end lost 2 bases, and 13 bases lay between the germline ends. The germline V gene encodes CDR1 MGHRA and CDR2 YSYEKL. In DNA, the CDR3 is TGCGCCAGCAGCTTAAGGGACGGAGCCTACGAGCAGTACTTC. Translating gives CASSLRDGAYEQYF.

The rearrangement uses TRBV28 and TRBJ1-5; 7 nucleotides match TRBD1. V lost 9 bases and J lost 7; bases outside the gene matches: 15. The germline gives CDR1 MDHEN, CDR2 SYDVKM. The CDR3 totals 15 residues. CDR3 sequence (DNA): TGTGCCAGAGACCAAGTTGACAGGGCGGAACAGCCCCAGCATTTT. Its protein product is CARDQVDRAEQPQHF.

The chain combines TRBV28 with TRBJ1-4; weak D call: TRBD1 (5 bases). The germline V and J ends were trimmed by 5 bases and 7 bases, with 8 bases remaining between them. This CDR3 is built from 12 residues. Germline values: CDR1 MDHEN, CDR2 SYDVKM. CDR3 residues: CASSRGGEKLFF. DNA of the CDR3: TGTGCCAGCAGTCGTGGGGGTGAAAAACTGTTTTTT.

This clonotype was observed a handful of times. V gene TRBV20-1 combines with J gene TRBJ1-5; D unclear. This CDR3 is built from 15 residues. Germline-derived CDR1 and CDR2 are DFQATT and SNEGSKA (reference sequence). V lost 0 bases and J 0 bases, leaving 9 bases between the germline ends. This CDR3 is CSARDSPYSNQPQHF. DNA of the CDR3: TGCAGTGCTAGAGATTCACCTTATAGCAATCAGCCCCAGCATTTT.

This clonotype was counted between two and nine times. CDR3 DNA sequence: TGCAGTGCTAGTGACTCAGGATCCCAGGCAGATACGCAGTATTTT. Protein product: CSASDSGSQADTQYF. The V call is TRBV20-1, the J call TRBJ2-3; D unclear. The CDR3 is 15 residues long. Between the trimmed V and J ends, which lost 3 bases and 4 bases, there was a span of 17 bases. Germline CDR1 and CDR2: DFQATT and SNEGSKA (reference sequence).

This clonotype has a handful of counts. The chain links TRBV3-1 to TRBJ2-3, with 9 bases that match TRBD2. The CDR3 has 17 amino acids. Per germline, CDR1 LGHDT and CDR2 YNNKEL (reference sequence). V was clipped by 1 base and J by 7 bases; unmatched bases: 12. CDR3 loop: CASSQARWPSGINTQYF. CDR3 nucleotides: TGTGCCAGCAGCCAAGCCCGGTGGCCTAGCGGGATCAATACGCAGTATTTT.

J is TRBJ2-1 and V is TRBV7-3; D is unresolved. The CDR3 extends over 13 amino acids. The germline V and J ends were trimmed by 4 bases and 3 bases, with 7 bases remaining between them. CDR1 and CDR2 from the germline V gene are SGHTA and FQGTGA. The CDR3, as DNA: TGTGCCAGCAGCTCCAACAGCTACAATGAGCAGTTCTTC. The encoded protein is CASSSNSYNEQFF.

This chain uses TRBV5-5 with TRBJ2-7; the match to TRBD2 covers 10 bases. CDR3 size: 13 residues. The J segment lost 3 bases and the V segment lost 6 bases, leaving 3 bases of the junction unmatched. The germline V gene encodes CDR1 SGHKS and CDR2 YYEKEE (reference sequence). The CDR3 coding sequence is TGTGCCAGCACCCGGACTAGCGGCTACGAGCAGTACTTC. It codes for CASTRTSGYEQYF.

This clonotype was seen a handful of times. This rearrangement joins TRBV12-3 or TRBV12-4 to TRBJ2-1, with 8 bases matching TRBD2. The V segment lost 3 bases and the J segment 7 bases; nucleotides outside the gene matches: 8. The CDR3 runs to 15 residues. CDR3 sequence reads: CASSFQAGVRNEQFF. The DNA for the CDR3 is TGTGCCAGCAGTTTTCAAGCGGGAGTAAGAAATGAGCAGTTCTTC.

This clonotype was seen a handful of times. The chain joins TRBV7-9 to TRBJ1-1; D not resolved. The germline V gene encodes CDR1 SEHNR and CDR2 FQNEAQ (reference sequence). Deletions cut 7 bases from V and 5 bases from J, with 14 bases between. CDR3 length: 13 residues. The CDR3 region has the DNA TGTGCCAGCACCATCCGGTGGGAAACTGAAGCTTTCTTT. Translation: CASTIRWETEAFF.

The rearrangement links TRBV5-1 to TRBJ2-1; the match to TRBD2 covers 9 bases. The CDR3 is 17 amino acids. V dropped 0 bases and J dropped 7; count of bases not matched to a gene: 11. CDR1 is SGHRS, CDR2 YFSETQ, per germline. This CDR3 reads CASSLATSGYPLNEQFF. CDR3 DNA: TGCGCCAGCAGCTTGGCAACTAGCGGGTATCCCCTTAATGAGCAGTTCTTC.

This clonotype was seen a few times. This chain joins TRBV24-1 and TRBJ2-7; maybe TRBD2 (6 bases). The CDR3 contains 15 residues. The V gene lost 2 bases and the J gene lost 0 bases, with 10 bases spanning the gap. Germline CDR1 reads KGHDR; CDR2 reads SFDVKD. CDR3 loop: CATSDSRDSSYEQYF. The CDR3 coding sequence is TGTGCCACCAGTGATTCCCGGGACTCCTCCTACGAGCAGTACTTC.

The rearrangement uses TRBV12-3 or TRBV12-4 and TRBJ2-7, with 7 bases fitting TRBD1. The CDR3 length is 14 residues. V was pared by 7 bases and J by 3 bases, with 9 bases of the junction left unmatched. The DNA of the CDR3 is TGTGCCAGCAAGGAAGGGACAGTTGACTACGAGCAGTACTTC. As protein: CASKEGTVDYEQYF.

The rearrangement joins TRBV7-2 to TRBJ1-6; D ambiguous. This CDR3 contains 13 residues. Per the germline V gene, CDR1 is SGHTA and CDR2 is FQGNSA. V lost 1 base to trimming and J lost 10 bases, with 8 bases between them. This CDR3 is CASSLESISPLHF. The CDR3 DNA reads as TGTGCCAGCAGCTTAGAGTCGATCTCACCCCTCCACTTT.

The chain is built from TRBV12-3 or TRBV12-4 and TRBJ2-5; D is unresolved. The V end lost 3 bases, the J end lost 5 bases, and 10 bases lay between the germline ends. CDR3 length equals 13 residues. This CDR3 reads CASSFYQSETQYF. The CDR3 coding sequence is TGTGCCAGCAGTTTTTATCAATCGGAGACCCAGTACTTC.

V is TRBV15 and J is TRBJ2-7; D may correspond to TRBD1 or TRBD2 (5 bases each). V was cut by 5 bases and J by 6 bases, with 23 bases left in between. The germline gives CDR1 LNHNV, CDR2 YYDKDF (reference sequence). CDR3 length: 16 residues. The DNA of the CDR3 is TGTGCCACCAGCCAGCTCGGGACCGATGGGGTCGGCGAGCAGTACTTC. Its translation is CATSQLGTDGVGEQYF.

DNA for the CDR3: TGCAGCGCTCGGAGGAGCCAAGAGACCCAGTACTTC. Translating it yields CSARRSQETQYF. This chain uses TRBV29-1 with TRBJ2-5, with D perhaps matching TRBD2 (5 bases). Trimming left V 7 bases short and J 1 base short, with 10 bases between. The CDR3 is made up of 12 amino acids. Germline lookup yields CDR1 SQVTM and CDR2 ANQGSEA.

The J gene is TRBJ2-1, the V gene TRBV20-1; no definite D call. V was cut by 0 bases and J by 9 bases, with 15 bases left in between. The CDR3 spans 14 residues. Germline lookup yields CDR1 DFQATT and CDR2 SNEGSKA (reference sequence). The CDR3 sequence: CSARDPDGLGEQFF. For the CDR3, the DNA is TGCAGTGCTAGAGATCCGGACGGGCTGGGTGAGCAGTTCTTC.

This sequence joins TRBV6-1 and TRBJ2-7; 10 bases align to TRBD1. This CDR3 region has 14 residues. V shed 6 bases and J 1 base; nucleotides not matched to a gene: 3. CDR1 and CDR2 (germline): MNHNS, SASEGT. The CDR3 bases are TGTGCCAGCAGAAGGACAGGGGGGTCCTACGAGCAGTACTTC. Protein sequence: CASRRTGGSYEQYF.